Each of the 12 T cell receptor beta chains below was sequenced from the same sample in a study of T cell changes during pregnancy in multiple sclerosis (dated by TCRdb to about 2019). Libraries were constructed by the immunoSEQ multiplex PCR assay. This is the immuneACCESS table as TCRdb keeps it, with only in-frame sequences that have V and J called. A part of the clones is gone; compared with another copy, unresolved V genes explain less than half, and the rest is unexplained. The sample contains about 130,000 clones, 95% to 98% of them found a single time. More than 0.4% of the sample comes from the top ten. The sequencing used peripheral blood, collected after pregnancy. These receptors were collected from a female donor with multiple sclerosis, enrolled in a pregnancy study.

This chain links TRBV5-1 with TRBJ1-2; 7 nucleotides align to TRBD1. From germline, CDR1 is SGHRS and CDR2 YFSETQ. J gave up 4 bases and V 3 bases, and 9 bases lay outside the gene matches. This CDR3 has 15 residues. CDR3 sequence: CASSYDDRAGYGYTF. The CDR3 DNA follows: TGCGCCAGCAGCTATGATGACAGGGCCGGCTATGGCTACACCTTC.

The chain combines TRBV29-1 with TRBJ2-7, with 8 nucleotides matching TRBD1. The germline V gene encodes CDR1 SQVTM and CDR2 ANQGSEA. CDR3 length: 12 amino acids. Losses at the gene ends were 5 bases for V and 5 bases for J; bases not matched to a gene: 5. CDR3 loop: CSVNGQGNEQYF. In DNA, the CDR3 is TGCAGCGTTAATGGACAGGGTAACGAGCAGTACTTC.

The CDR3 sequence: CASSLPTGGGDYGYTF. Here the CDR3 DNA reads TGTGCCAGCAGTTTACCAACAGGAGGGGGGGACTATGGCTACACCTTC. The V gene is TRBV6-4, the J gene TRBJ1-2; D might be TRBD1 (6 bases). The V end lost 5 bases, the J end lost 3 bases, and 19 bases lay between the germline ends. Germline V lookup: CDR1 MRHNA, CDR2 SNTAGT. The CDR3 loop spans 16 amino acids.

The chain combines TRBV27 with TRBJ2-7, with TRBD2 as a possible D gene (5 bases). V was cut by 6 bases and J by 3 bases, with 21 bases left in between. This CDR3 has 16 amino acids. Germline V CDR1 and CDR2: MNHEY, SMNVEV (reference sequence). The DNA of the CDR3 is TGTGCCAGCAGGCCGGGTGGACGGGGAGTGAGCTACGAGCAGTACTTC. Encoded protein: CASRPGGRGVSYEQYF.

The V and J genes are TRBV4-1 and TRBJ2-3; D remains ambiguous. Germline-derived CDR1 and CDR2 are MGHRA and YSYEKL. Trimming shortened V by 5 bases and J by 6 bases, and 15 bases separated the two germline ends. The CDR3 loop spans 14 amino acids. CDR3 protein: CASSSKTLADTQYF. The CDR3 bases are TGCGCCAGCAGCTCCAAAACCCTCGCGGATACGCAGTATTTT.

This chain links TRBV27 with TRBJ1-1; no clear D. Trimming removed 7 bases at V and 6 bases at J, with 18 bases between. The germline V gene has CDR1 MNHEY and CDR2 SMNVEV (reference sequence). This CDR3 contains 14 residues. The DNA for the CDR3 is TGTGCCAGCACCAACCGGGGAGGGCGGGCTGAAGCTTTCTTT. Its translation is CASTNRGGRAEAFF.

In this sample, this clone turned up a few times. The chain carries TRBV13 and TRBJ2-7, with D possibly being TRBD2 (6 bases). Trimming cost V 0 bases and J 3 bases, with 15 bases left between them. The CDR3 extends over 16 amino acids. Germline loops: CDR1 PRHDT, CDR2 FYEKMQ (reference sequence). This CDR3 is CASSLGAGLGGYEQYF. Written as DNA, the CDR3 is TGTGCCAGCAGCTTAGGCGCTGGGTTGGGGGGCTACGAGCAGTACTTC.

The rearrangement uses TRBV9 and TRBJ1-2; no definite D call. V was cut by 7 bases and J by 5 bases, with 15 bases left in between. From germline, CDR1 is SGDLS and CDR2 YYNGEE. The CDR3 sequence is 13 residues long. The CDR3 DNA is TGTGCCAGCTCCGGAGCGTCCCTATATGGCTACACCTTC. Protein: CASSGASLYGYTF.

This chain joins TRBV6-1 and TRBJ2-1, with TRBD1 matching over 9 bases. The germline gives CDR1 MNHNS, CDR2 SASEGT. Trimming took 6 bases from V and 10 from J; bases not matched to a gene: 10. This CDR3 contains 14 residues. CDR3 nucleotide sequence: TGTGCCAGCAGCTCGCTTTGGACAGGGGTCGAGCAGTTCTTC. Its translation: CASSSLWTGVEQFF.

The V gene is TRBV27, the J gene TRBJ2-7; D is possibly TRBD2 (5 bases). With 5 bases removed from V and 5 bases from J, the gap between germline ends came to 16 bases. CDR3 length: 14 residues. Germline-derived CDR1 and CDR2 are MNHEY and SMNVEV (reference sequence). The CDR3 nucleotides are TGTGCCAGCAGTCAGTTGGGAGTTTTCCACGAGCAGTACTTC. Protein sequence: CASSQLGVFHEQYF.

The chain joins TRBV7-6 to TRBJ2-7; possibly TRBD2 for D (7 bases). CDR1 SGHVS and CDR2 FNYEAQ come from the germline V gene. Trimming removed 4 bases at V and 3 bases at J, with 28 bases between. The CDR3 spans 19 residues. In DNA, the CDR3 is TGTGCCAGCAGCTCGAGGGGGGGTGCTCTAACCGGGACTGACTACGAGCAGTACTTC. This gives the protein CASSSRGGALTGTDYEQYF.

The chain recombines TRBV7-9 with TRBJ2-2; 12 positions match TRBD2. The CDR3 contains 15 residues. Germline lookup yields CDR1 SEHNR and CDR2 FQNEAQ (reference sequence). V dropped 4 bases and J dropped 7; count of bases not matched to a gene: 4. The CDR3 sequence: CASSWTSGMVGELFF. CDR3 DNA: TGTGCCAGCAGCTGGACTAGCGGGATGGTCGGGGAGCTGTTTTTT.